This T cell receptor (beta chain) emerged from a study of blood T cell repertoires in COVID-19. Study as a whole: COVID-19 samples collected from the United States, Italy and Spain covered acute and convalescent phases. T cells, B-cell-depleted T cells, or PBMCs provided the cDNA or gDNA that served as material.

Authors' processing steps: Reference gene primer amplification gave nucleated cell count estimates. Using immunoSEQ multiplex PCR, the repertoire was profiled, and TCRdb retains in-frame clones only, with some absent. The V and J calls and the clone size are those of that table, but D and trimming were determined from the DNA. Of some 150,000 clones listed, 80% to 90% are singletons. The trim removed 8 bases at V and 2 bases at J, leaving 4 bases unmatched. The CDR3 consists of 14 residues. The germline V gene has CDR1 SQVTM and CDR2 ANQGSEA. The sequence was collected from a woman aged 35 to 49 with acute or convalescent COVID-19. The J gene is TRBJ2-3, the V gene TRBV29-1; 13 nucleotides match TRBD2. Material for sequencing was peripheral blood. The CDR3 here is CSSGTSGTTDTQYF. The CDR3 region has the DNA TGCAGCTCGGGGACTAGCGGGACCACAGATACGCAGTATTTT.